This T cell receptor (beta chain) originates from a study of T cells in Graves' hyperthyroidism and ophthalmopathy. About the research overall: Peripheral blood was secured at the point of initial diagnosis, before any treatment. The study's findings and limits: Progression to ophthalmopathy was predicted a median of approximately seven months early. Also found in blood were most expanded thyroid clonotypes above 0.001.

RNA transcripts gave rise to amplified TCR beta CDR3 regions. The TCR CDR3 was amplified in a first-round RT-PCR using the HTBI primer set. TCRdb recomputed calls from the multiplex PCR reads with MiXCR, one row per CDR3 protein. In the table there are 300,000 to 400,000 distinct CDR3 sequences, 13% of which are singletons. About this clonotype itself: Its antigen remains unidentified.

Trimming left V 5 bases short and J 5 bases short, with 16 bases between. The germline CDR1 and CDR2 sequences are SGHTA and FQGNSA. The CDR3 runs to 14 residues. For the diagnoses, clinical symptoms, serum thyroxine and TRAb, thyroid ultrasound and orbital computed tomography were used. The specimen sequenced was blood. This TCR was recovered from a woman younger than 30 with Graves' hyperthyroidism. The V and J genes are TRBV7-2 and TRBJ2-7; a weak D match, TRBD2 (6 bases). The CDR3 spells CASSTTPGANEQYF. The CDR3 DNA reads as TGTGCCAGCAGCACCACTCCGGGAGCTAACGAGCAGTACTTC. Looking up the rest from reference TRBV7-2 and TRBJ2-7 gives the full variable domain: GAGVSQSPSNKVTEKGKDVELRCDPISGHTALYWYRQSLGQGLEFLIYFQGNSAPDKSGLPSDRFSAERTGGSVSTLTIQRTQQEDSAVYLCASSTTPGANEQYFGPGTRLTVT.